Shown below are 9 T cell receptor beta chains from a single sample sequenced in a study of Graves' ophthalmopathy and Graves' hyperthyroidism (dated by TCRdb to about 2018). TCRdb records Illumina HiSeq 2000 as the sequencer. TCR beta CDR3 regions were amplified from RNA transcripts for repertoire sequencing. The first round of RT-PCR was done with HTBI primers and the Qiagen OneStep RT-PCR kit, and was followed by a second round of multiplex PCR, then size selection and purification. TCRdb trimmed public reads at Q25 via fastp, called clones via MiXCR and kept in-frame beta chains. Under each unique CDR3 protein, matching rows form one entry showing the most common genes and DNA. For this sample there are roughly 500,000 distinct CDR3 sequences; over 13% appear just once. The ten top clones hold about 10% of the sample. What was sequenced was blood. All receptors derive from a woman in her 30s with Graves' ophthalmopathy. Donor details come from another sample of the same person, matched by shared clones.

As concerns this clonotype: A much larger clone differs from this one at a single base, so this may be a read error. The CDR3, as DNA: TGCTGTGCCTTACCGGACGGGGTTTACGAGCAGTACTTC. Translated: CCALPDGVYEQYF. The chain links TRBV20-1 to TRBJ2-7; maybe TRBD2 (5 bases). From germline, CDR1 is DFQATT and CDR2 SNEGSKA (reference sequence). CDR3 length: 13 amino acids.

In its sample, this clonotype was seen many times. This chain links TRBV12-3 or TRBV12-4 with TRBJ1-2; D is unresolved. V lost 3 bases, J lost 8 bases, and 13 bases lay in between. The CDR3 runs 13 residues. The CDR3 protein is CASSFPGQRGYTF. For the CDR3, the DNA is TGTGCCAGCAGTTTTCCGGGCCAGAGGGGCTACACCTTC.

The genes are TRBV5-1 and TRBJ1-2; no clear D. Germline V gene lookup returns CDR1 SGHRS and CDR2 YFSETQ. CDR3 length: 13 residues. The V end was cut by 4 bases, the J end by 4 bases, with 11 bases between. The CDR3 spells CASSQPGTYGYTF. CDR3 DNA sequence: TGCGCCAGCAGCCAGCCGGGAACCTATGGCTACACCTTC.

This clonotype has more than one count but fewer than ten. The missing conserved phenylalanine or tryptophan at the end of this CDR3 makes a read error likely. The CDR3 nucleotides are TGTGCCAGTAGTATCCGGGACGAGTTTTCACCCCTCCACTTG. Its protein product is CASSIRDEFSPLHL. The chain recombines TRBV19 with TRBJ1-6, with D tentatively TRBD1 (5 bases). Germline values: CDR1 LNHDA, CDR2 SQIVND (reference sequence). Trimming cost V 3 bases and J 9 bases, with 12 bases left between them. This CDR3 contains 14 residues.

This clonotype has ten or more counts. Its ends do not fully match the called genes, so a read error is possible. The gene calls are TRBV4-1 and TRBJ1-1; D is undetermined. Germline V gives CDR1 MGHRA, CDR2 YSYEKL. This CDR3 region has 13 residues. CDR3 DNA: TGCGCCAGCAGCCAAGTATGGCCTCCTGAGGCTTTCTTT. Translated: CASSQVWPPEAFF.

Ten or more counts support this clonotype. The V call is TRBV6-1, the J call TRBJ1-5; the D is unclear. Germline V CDR1 and CDR2: MNHNS, SASEGT. The CDR3 spans 11 residues. Deletions cut 3 bases from V and 6 bases from J, with 3 bases between. CDR3 sequence reads: CASSEGQPQHF. The CDR3 coding sequence is TGTGCCAGCAGTGAGGGTCAGCCCCAGCATTTT.

The rearrangement uses TRBV6-2 or TRBV6-3 and TRBJ1-5, with TRBD1 matching over 9 bases. The J segment lost 3 bases and the V segment lost 6 bases, leaving 9 bases of the junction unmatched. The CDR3 is 16 residues long. Per germline, CDR1 MNHEY and CDR2 SVGEGT. In DNA form, the CDR3 reads TGTGCCAGCAGATACCAGACAGGGGGATTCAATCAGCCCCAGCATTTT. Residues: CASRYQTGGFNQPQHF.

CDR3 DNA sequence: TGTGCCAGCAGCTTTCCAGGGGCTGCCAAAAACATTCAGTACTTC. Amino acids: CASSFPGAAKNIQYF. This chain uses TRBV7-9 with TRBJ2-4, with TRBD1 as a possible D gene (6 bases). The CDR3 extends over 15 amino acids. Trimming cost V 3 bases and J 1 base, with 10 bases left between them. Per the germline V gene, CDR1 is SEHNR and CDR2 is FQNEAQ (reference sequence).

Concerning this clonotype itself: A read error may produce the germline difference seen at one junction end. The gene calls are TRBV5-1 and TRBJ1-1, with TRBD1 identical over 7 bases. Germline CDR1 SGHRS, CDR2 YFSETQ. The CDR3 has 15 amino acids. The CDR3 protein is CASNLEGRGHTEAFF. CDR3 coding DNA: TGCGCCAGCAACTTGGAGGGGAGGGGGCACACTGAAGCTTTCTTT.